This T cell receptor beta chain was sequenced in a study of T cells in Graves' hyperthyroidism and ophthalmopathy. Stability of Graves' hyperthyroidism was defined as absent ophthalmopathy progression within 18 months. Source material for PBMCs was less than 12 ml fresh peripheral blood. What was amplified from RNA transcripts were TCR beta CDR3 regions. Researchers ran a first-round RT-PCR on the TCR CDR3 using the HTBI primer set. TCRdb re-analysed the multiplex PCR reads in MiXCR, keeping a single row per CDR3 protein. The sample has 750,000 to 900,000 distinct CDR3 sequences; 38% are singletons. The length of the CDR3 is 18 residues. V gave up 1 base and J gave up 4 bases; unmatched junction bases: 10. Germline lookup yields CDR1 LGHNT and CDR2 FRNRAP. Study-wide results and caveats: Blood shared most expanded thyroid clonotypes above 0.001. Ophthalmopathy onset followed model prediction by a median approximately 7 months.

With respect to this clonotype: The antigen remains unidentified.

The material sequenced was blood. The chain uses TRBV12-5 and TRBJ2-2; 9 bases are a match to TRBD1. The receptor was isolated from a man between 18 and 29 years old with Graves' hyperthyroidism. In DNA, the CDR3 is TGTGCTAGTGGTTTGGGACTCAGTACGGGACAGGGCACCGGGGAGCTGTTTTTT. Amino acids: CASGLGLSTGQGTGELFF.